Following are 9 T cell receptor beta chains from one sample sequenced in a study of radiotherapy plus CTLA-4 blockade in lung cancer. Some clones are missing from TCRdb's copy, which holds only in-frame ones; the method was immunoSEQ multiplex PCR. The profile shows approximately 100,000 clones, more than 75% of them singletons. The sequencing used peripheral blood, collected from a patient treated with radiotherapy plus ipilimumab. These receptors originate from a human donor with non-small cell lung cancer that progressed on radiotherapy plus ipilimumab. Some clones in this sample may be carry-over from other donors' samples.

The rearrangement links TRBV18 to TRBJ2-1; no clear D. CDR1 is KGHSH and CDR2 is LQKENI in the germline V gene. This CDR3 is 15 amino acids long. Trimming left V 6 bases short and J 7 bases short, with 19 bases between. The DNA of the CDR3 is TGTGCCAGCTCCCCTACCACCCTAGGAAAGAATGAGCAGTTCTTC. Translated, it gives CASSPTTLGKNEQFF.

The chain links TRBV7-2 to TRBJ1-4, with TRBD1 as a possible D gene (5 bases). V lost 5 bases to trimming and J lost 1 base, with 11 bases between them. The germline V gene has CDR1 SGHTA and CDR2 FQGNSA. The CDR3 runs to 15 residues. CDR3 loop: CASSLVGRTNEKLFF. CDR3 DNA: TGTGCCAGCAGCCTAGTGGGGCGAACTAATGAAAAACTGTTTTTT. Filled out from reference TRBV7-2 and TRBJ1-4, the complete variable domain reads GAGVSQSPSNKVTEKGKDVELRCDPISGHTALYWYRQSLGQGLEFLIYFQGNSAPDKSGLPSDRFSAERTGGSVSTLTIQRTQQEDSAVYLCASSLVGRTNEKLFFGSGTQLSVL.

This sequence joins TRBV9 and TRBJ2-1; the match to TRBD2 covers 8 bases. V dropped 0 bases and J dropped 9; count of bases not matched to a gene: 8. The CDR3 runs 15 residues. Germline loops: CDR1 SGDLS, CDR2 YYNGEE. The CDR3 DNA reads as TGTGCCAGCAGCGTAGCTTCGGGGGGGCTAGGTGAGCAGTTCTTC. Translation gives CASSVASGGLGEQFF.

The CDR3 spells CASRGLVADHTDTQYF. CDR3 nucleotide sequence: TGTGCCAGCAGGGGGCTGGTGGCAGACCACACAGATACGCAGTATTTT. The rearrangement joins TRBV11-2 to TRBJ2-3; maybe TRBD1 (5 bases). In germline, CDR1 is SGHAT, CDR2 FQNNGV. Trimming removed 6 bases at V and 2 bases at J, with 18 bases between. This CDR3 has 16 amino acids. Drawing the rest from reference TRBV11-2 and TRBJ2-3, the complete variable domain is EAGVAQSPRYKIIEKRQSVAFWCNPISGHATLYWYQQILGQGPKLLIQFQNNGVVDDSQLPKDRFSAERLKGVDSTLKIQPAKLEDSAVYLCASRGLVADHTDTQYFGPGTRLTVL.

This chain links TRBV7-3 with TRBJ1-1; 9 nucleotides align to TRBD1. Looked up from germline, CDR1 is SGHTA and CDR2 is FQGTGA. This CDR3 is 13 amino acids long. V gave up 4 bases and J gave up 6 bases; unmatched junction bases: 3. The CDR3 loop reads CASSSTGGAEAFF. The CDR3 bases are TGTGCCAGCAGCTCGACAGGGGGAGCTGAAGCTTTCTTT.

The chain joins TRBV11-3 to TRBJ1-2; no clear D gene. In germline, CDR1 is SGHNT, CDR2 YENEEA. There are 14 residues in the CDR3. The V and J ends lost 0 bases and 3 bases respectively, with 8 bases between them. The CDR3 nucleotides read TGTGCCAGCAGCTTAGATGACCGCGACTATGGCTACACCTTC. Residues: CASSLDDRDYGYTF. Drawing the rest from reference TRBV11-3 and TRBJ1-2, the complete variable domain is EAGVVQSPRYKIIEKKQPVAFWCNPISGHNTLYWYLQNLGQGPELLIRYENEEAVDDSQLPKDRFSAERLKGVDSTLKIQPAELGDSAVYLCASSLDDRDYGYTFGSGTRLTVV.

The V gene is TRBV7-2, the J gene TRBJ2-7, with TRBD2 as a possible D gene (6 bases). Germline V lookup: CDR1 SGHTA, CDR2 FQGNSA. The ends were cut back, 2 bases at V and 7 bases at J, with 12 bases in the middle. The CDR3 loop spans 13 amino acids. The CDR3 coding sequence is TGTGCCAGCAGCTTAATAGTCGCGGGAGAGCAGTACTTC. Translating it yields CASSLIVAGEQYF.

The chain combines TRBV27 with TRBJ2-7; the D is unclear. Germline assignment: CDR1 MNHEY and CDR2 SMNVEV (reference sequence). This CDR3 spans 15 amino acids. V lost 2 bases and J lost 1, with 12 bases in between. CDR3 amino acids: CASSLRPHPSYEQYF. The DNA for the CDR3 is TGTGCCAGCAGTTTAAGGCCCCACCCATCCTACGAGCAGTACTTC.

In this sample, this clone turned up once. The chain links TRBV13 to TRBJ2-3; D assignment may be TRBD1 or TRBD2 (6 bases each). This CDR3 spans 16 amino acids. The germline CDR1 and CDR2 sequences are PRHDT and FYEKMQ (reference sequence). V was cut by 1 base and J by 0 bases, with 11 bases left in between. CDR3 sequence: CASSLERGTSTDTQYF. CDR3 DNA: TGTGCCAGCAGCTTAGAAAGGGGGACTAGCACAGATACGCAGTATTTT.